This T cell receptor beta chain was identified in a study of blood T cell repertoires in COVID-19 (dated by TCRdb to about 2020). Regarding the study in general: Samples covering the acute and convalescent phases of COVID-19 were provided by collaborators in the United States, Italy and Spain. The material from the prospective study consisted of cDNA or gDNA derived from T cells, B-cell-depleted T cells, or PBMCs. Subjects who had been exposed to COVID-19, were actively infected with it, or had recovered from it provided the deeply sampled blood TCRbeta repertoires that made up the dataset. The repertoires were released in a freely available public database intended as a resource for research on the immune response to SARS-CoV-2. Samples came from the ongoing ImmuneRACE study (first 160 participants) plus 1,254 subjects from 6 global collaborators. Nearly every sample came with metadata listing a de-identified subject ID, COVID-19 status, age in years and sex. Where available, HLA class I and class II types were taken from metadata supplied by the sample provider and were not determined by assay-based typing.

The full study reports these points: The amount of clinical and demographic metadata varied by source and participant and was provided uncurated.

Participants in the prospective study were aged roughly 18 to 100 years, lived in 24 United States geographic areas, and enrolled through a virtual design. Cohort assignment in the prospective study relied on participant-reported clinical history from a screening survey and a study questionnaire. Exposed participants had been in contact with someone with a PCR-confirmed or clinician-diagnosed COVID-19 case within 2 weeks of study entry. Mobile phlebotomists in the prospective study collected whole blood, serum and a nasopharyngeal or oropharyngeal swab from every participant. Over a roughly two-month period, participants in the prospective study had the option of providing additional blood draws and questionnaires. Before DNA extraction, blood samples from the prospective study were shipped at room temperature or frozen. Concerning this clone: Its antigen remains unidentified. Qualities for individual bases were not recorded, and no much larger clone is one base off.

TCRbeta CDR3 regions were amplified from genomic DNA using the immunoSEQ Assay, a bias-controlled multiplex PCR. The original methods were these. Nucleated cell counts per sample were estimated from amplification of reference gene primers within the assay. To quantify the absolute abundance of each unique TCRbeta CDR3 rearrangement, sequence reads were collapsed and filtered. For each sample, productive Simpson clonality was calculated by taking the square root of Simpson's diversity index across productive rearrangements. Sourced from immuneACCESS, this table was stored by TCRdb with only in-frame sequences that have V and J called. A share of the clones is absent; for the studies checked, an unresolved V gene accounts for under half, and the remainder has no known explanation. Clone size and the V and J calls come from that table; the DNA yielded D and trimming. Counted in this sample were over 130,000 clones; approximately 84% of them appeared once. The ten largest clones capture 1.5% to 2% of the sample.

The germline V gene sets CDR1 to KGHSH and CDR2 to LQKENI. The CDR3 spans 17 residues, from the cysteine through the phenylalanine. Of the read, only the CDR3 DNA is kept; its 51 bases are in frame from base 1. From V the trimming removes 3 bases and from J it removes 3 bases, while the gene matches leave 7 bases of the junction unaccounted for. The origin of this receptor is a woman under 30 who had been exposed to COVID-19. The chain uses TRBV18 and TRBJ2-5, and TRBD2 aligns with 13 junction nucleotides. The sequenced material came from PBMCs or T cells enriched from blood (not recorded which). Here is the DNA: TGTGCCAGCTCACCTACCGGACTAGCGGGAGTAAAAGAGACCCAGTACTTC. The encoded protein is CASSPTGLAGVKETQYF.